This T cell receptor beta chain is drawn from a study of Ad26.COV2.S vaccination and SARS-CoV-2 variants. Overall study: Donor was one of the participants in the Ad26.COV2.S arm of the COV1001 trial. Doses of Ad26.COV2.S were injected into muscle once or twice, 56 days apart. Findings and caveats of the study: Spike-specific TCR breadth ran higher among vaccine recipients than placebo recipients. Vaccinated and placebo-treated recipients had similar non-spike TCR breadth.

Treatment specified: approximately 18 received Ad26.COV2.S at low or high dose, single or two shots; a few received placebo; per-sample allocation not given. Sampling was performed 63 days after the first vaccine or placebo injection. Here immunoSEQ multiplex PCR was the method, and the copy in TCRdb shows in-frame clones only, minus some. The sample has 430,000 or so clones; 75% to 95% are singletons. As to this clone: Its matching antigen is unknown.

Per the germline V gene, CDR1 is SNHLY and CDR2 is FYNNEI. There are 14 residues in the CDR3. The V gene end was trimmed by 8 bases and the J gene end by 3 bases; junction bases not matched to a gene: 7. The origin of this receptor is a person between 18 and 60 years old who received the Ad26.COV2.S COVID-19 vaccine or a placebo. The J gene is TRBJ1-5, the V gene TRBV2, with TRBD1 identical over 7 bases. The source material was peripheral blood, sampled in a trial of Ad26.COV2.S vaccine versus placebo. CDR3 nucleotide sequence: TGTGCCAGCGGGTTGGGACAGAACAATCAGCCCCAGCATTTT. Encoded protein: CASGLGQNNQPQHF. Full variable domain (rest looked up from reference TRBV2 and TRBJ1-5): EPEVTQTPSHQVTQMGQEVILRCVPISNHLYFYWYRQILGQKVEFLVSFYNNEISEKSEIFDDQFSVERPDGSNFTLKIRSTKLEDSAMYFCASGLGQNNQPQHFGDGTRLSIL.